Presented here are 8 T cell receptor beta chains from one specimen sequenced in a study of T cell responses to AZD1222 COVID-19 vaccine. Method: immunoSEQ multiplex PCR; TCRdb's copy keeps in-frame clones and lacks some. This sample carries approximately 170,000 clones, roughly nine tenths of them seen once, and the ten largest clones take around 1%. Specimen: peripheral blood, collected 28 days after the second AZD1222 dose. These receptors originate from an adult who received the AZD1222 COVID-19 vaccine.

J is TRBJ1-2 and V is TRBV19; D might be TRBD1 (5 bases). Germline V gives CDR1 LNHDA, CDR2 SQIVND (reference sequence). CDR3 length equals 9 residues. V lost 8 bases to trimming and J lost 10 bases, with 8 bases between them. The CDR3 sequence is CASGGDYTF. Here the CDR3 DNA reads TGTGCCAGTGGGGGGGACTACACCTTC.

The chain couples TRBV2 to TRBJ1-5; D possibly corresponds to TRBD1 (5 bases). CDR1 and CDR2 from the germline V gene are SNHLY and FYNNEI. Trimming cost V 8 bases and J 0 bases, with 11 bases left between them. This CDR3 is 14 amino acids long. DNA for the CDR3: TGTGCCAGCGGTCATGACAGTAGCAATCAGCCCCAGCATTTT. This sequence encodes CASGHDSSNQPQHF.

The chain combines TRBV7-9 with TRBJ1-1; TRBD1 matches at 10 bases. There are 15 residues in the CDR3. The V gene's germline CDR1 is SEHNR and CDR2 FQNEAQ (reference sequence). After removal of 1 base from V and 5 bases from J, the junction contained 4 bases not matched to a gene. CDR3 bases: TGTGCCAGCAGCTTAGGGACAGGGGGTCGTACTGAAGCTTTCTTT. It translates to CASSLGTGGRTEAFF.

V and J are TRBV7-9 and TRBJ2-7; D remains unclear. The CDR3 contains 13 residues. The V and J ends lost 3 bases and 1 base respectively, with 7 bases between them. The germline gives CDR1 SEHNR, CDR2 FQNEAQ (reference sequence). CDR3 bases: TGTGCCAGCAGCTTGGGAATGTCCTACGAGCAGTACTTC. This codes for CASSLGMSYEQYF.

The CDR3 reads CASSRDRFSGNTIYF. DNA for the CDR3: TGTGCCAGCAGCCGGGACAGGTTCTCTGGAAACACCATATATTTT. The chain joins TRBV5-5 to TRBJ1-3; TRBD1 aligns across 8 bases. The CDR3 is made up of 15 amino acids. Losses at the gene ends were 4 bases for V and 0 bases for J; bases not matched to a gene: 3. Germline V gene data show CDR1 as SGHKS and CDR2 as YYEKEE (reference sequence).

The chain uses TRBV6-2 or TRBV6-3 and TRBJ1-2; TRBD1 might be the D (6 bases). Trimming pared 4 bases from V and 3 bases from J, leaving 18 bases between. Germline-derived CDR1 and CDR2 are MNHEY and SVGEGT. This CDR3 is built from 16 residues. DNA for the CDR3: TGTGCCAGCAGTTTACGGCCAGGGGCGATTGACTATGGCTACACCTTC. Its translation is CASSLRPGAIDYGYTF.

The gene calls are TRBV3-1 (or the pseudogene TRBV3-2) and TRBJ1-4; perhaps TRBD1 as D (5 bases). CDR3 length: 18 amino acids. CDR1 LGHDT and CDR2 YNNKEL come from the germline V gene (reference sequence). Trimming stripped 4 bases from V and 8 bases from J, with 26 bases between. The CDR3: CASSLRGPSIRDREKLFF. The CDR3 DNA follows: TGTGCCAGCAGCCTCCGGGGACCGTCCATTCGCGATCGGGAAAAACTGTTTTTT.

The rearrangement uses TRBV7-6 and TRBJ1-3, with D possibly matching TRBD1 (5 bases). With 5 bases removed from V and 0 bases from J, the gap between germline ends came to 14 bases. The germline V gene encodes CDR1 SGHVS and CDR2 FNYEAQ. CDR3 length equals 16 residues. The CDR3, as DNA: TGTGCCAGCAGCACCTGGACATCCAGCTCTGGAAACACCATATATTTT. It translates to CASSTWTSSSGNTIYF.